Listed below are T cell receptor beta chains from one sample, sequenced in a study of shared clonotypes between healthy human individuals. Generated by immunoSEQ multiplex PCR, the TCRdb table keeps only in-frame clones and is missing some. The sample lists more than 2 million clones; 90% to 97% were seen once. Sequencing was performed on naive CD4+ T cells sorted from blood. The receptors originated from a man younger than 35 in good health. The CDR3 runs from the conserved cysteine through the conserved F or W. The order of the fields is clone size, J gene, D gene, V gene, CDR3 DNA, CDR3 protein. The D gene is left open where the match is weak. The size field is filled for only some rows; it gives once, few, many or a size class.

once	TRBJ2-3	.	TRBV18	TGTGCCAGCTCACCCCCGGGACATTCAACTAGCACAGATACGCAGTATTTT	CASSPPGHSTSTDTQYF
.	TRBJ1-6	.	TRBV6-5	TGTGCCAGCAGTCACTGGGGGCTACGGGATTCACCCCTCCACTTT	CASSHWGLRDSPLHF
.	TRBJ2-2	.	TRBV5-6	TGTGCCAGCAGCCCCTACAGCTCCGGGGAGCTGTTTTTT	CASSPYSSGELFF
.	TRBJ2-7	TRBD1	TRBV7-9	TGTGCCAGCAGCTTGGGACAGGGATTAGGGTACGAGCAGTACTTC	CASSLGQGLGYEQYF
.	TRBJ1-6	.	TRBV4-2	TGTGCCAGCAGGAACCCTGACAGTTTTAATTCACCCCTCCACTTT	CASRNPDSFNSPLHF
.	TRBJ1-2	.	TRBV2	TGTGCCAGCAGTGGTCAGGGTAACTATGGCTACACCTTC	CASSGQGNYGYTF
.	TRBJ2-7	.	TRBV6-1	TGTGCCAGCAGCGGTGGCCGGGGTGCTATCTACGAGCAGTACTTC	CASSGGRGAIYEQYF
.	TRBJ2-1	.	TRBV9	TGTGCCAGCGCCCTTGGGGACACCTACAATGAGCAGTTCTTC	CASALGDTYNEQFF
.	TRBJ1-5	.	TRBV6-1	TGTGCCAGCAGTGAGGGACACTCAAATCAGCCCCAGCATTTT	CASSEGHSNQPQHF
.	TRBJ1-1	.	TRBV11-2	TGTGCCAGCAGCTTCGTGGGGGGGCAAACTGAAGCTTTCTTT	CASSFVGGQTEAFF
.	TRBJ1-5	.	TRBV19	TGTGCCAGTAGTATTTCGGGACCCCACCCTGTTAGCAATCAGCCCCAGCATTTT	CASSISGPHPVSNQPQHF
.	TRBJ1-4	.	TRBV7-9	TGTGCCAGCAGCTTAGGAGGACAAGGTGAAAAACTGTTTTTT	CASSLGGQGEKLFF
.	TRBJ1-3	.	TRBV5-1	TGCGCCAGCAGCGCCGGATATACGGTCGCACCCTCTGGAAACACCATATATTTT	CASSAGYTVAPSGNTIYF
.	TRBJ2-7	.	TRBV5-1	TGCGCCAGCAGCTTGGATCCTCAGGGGAGCGGGTACGAGCAGTACTTC	CASSLDPQGSGYEQYF
.	TRBJ1-4	TRBD1	TRBV10-3	TGTGCCATCAGTGAGTCGGACAGGTTTAATGAAAAACTGTTTTTT	CAISESDRFNEKLFF
.	TRBJ2-7	.	TRBV18	TGTGCCAGCTCACCAGGAACAGGGGGGGGTCTCTACGAGCAGTACTTC	CASSPGTGGGLYEQYF
.	TRBJ2-3	.	TRBV5-1	TGCGCCAGCAGCTTCAAGACAGGCCAGACAGATACGCAGTATTTT	CASSFKTGQTDTQYF
.	TRBJ2-7	.	TRBV6-5	TGTGCCAGCAGTACCTCCCTGACAGGCTACGAGCAGTACTTC	CASSTSLTGYEQYF
.	TRBJ1-3	.	TRBV4-2	TGTGCCAGCAGCCAAGAGGGGGTCAAAGGGGGAATCGGAAACACCATATATTTT	CASSQEGVKGGIGNTIYF
.	TRBJ2-1	.	TRBV5-1	TGCGCCAGCAGCTTCGGGGTCGGGACCTCCTACAATGAGCAGTTCTTC	CASSFGVGTSYNEQFF
once	TRBJ1-2	TRBD1	TRBV10-3	TGTGCCATCAGTGACGGGGGACAGGGTCCCTATGGCTACACCTTC	CAISDGGQGPYGYTF
.	TRBJ2-1	TRBD1	TRBV5-4	TGTGCCAGCAGCTTATCCCCCGACAGGGGGCGCGCATATGAGCAGTTCTTC	CASSLSPDRGRAYEQFF
.	TRBJ2-7	TRBD2	TRBV7-2	TGTGCCAGCAGCTTAGTTGTGGGGGGGTCCTACGAGCAGTACTTC	CASSLVVGGSYEQYF
.	TRBJ1-2	TRBD1	TRBV4-3	TGCGCCAGCAGCCCCTCCGGGACAGACTATGGCTACACCTTC	CASSPSGTDYGYTF
.	TRBJ2-7	TRBD2	TRBV4-3	TGCGCCAGCAGCCAAGAAATTTGGGGGGGATCCTACGAGCAGTACTTC	CASSQEIWGGSYEQYF
.	TRBJ2-5	.	TRBV6-5	TGTGCCAGCAGAACCGTTAGAGGGAGTCCGACCCAGTACTTC	CASRTVRGSPTQYF
.	TRBJ2-3	TRBD1	TRBV11-2	TGTGCCAGCAGCCGGGACAGGGGGCTTTCAAGGACGCAGTATTTT	CASSRDRGLSRTQYF
.	TRBJ2-2	.	TRBV7-2	TGTGCCAGCAGCTTAGTTGGCGGGACCGGGGAGCTGTTTTTT	CASSLVGGTGELFF
.	TRBJ2-1	TRBD2	TRBV6-5	TGTGCCAGCAGTTACGGGGTAGCGGGGGACAATGAGCAGTTCTTC	CASSYGVAGDNEQFF
.	TRBJ2-5	TRBD1	TRBV12-5	TGTGCTAGTGGTCTTGGACAGGGGGCTTCAGAGACCCAGTACTTC	CASGLGQGASETQYF
once	TRBJ2-3	TRBD2	TRBV11-2	TGTGCCAGCGGACTAGCGGGCACAGATACGCAGTATTTT	CASGLAGTDTQYF
.	TRBJ2-3	TRBD2	TRBV30	TGTGCCTGTTCTAGCGGGAGAAGGGTGAGCACAGATACGCAGTATTTT	CACSSGRRVSTDTQYF
.	TRBJ2-1	.	TRBV5-1	TGCGCCAGCAGCTTGGCCGAAACCTACAATGAGCAGTTCTTC	CASSLAETYNEQFF
.	TRBJ2-5	.	TRBV12-5	TGTGCTAGCCGTGGGACGGCTTTTCAAGAGACCCAGTACTTC	CASRGTAFQETQYF
once	TRBJ2-7	TRBD2	TRBV4-1	TGCGCCAGCAGCCAAGAGACAGCGGGAGATCCCCTTTTCTACGAGCAGTACTTC	CASSQETAGDPLFYEQYF
.	TRBJ2-3	.	TRBV28	TGTGCCGGCAGTTTCGCCGCGTACTCCACAGATACGCAGTATTTT	CAGSFAAYSTDTQYF
.	TRBJ2-7	TRBD2	TRBV5-1	TGCGCCAGCAGGGCTAGCGGGGATTCCTACGAGCAGTACTTC	CASRASGDSYEQYF
.	TRBJ2-7	.	TRBV10-2	TGCGCCAGCAGTGAGTCCCTAGGCTCCTACGAGCAGTACTTC	CASSESLGSYEQYF
.	TRBJ1-2	.	TRBV10-3	TGTGCCATCACCCTGGATCCGGGATTCGGGGGCTACACCTTC	CAITLDPGFGGYTF
.	TRBJ2-7	TRBD1	TRBV5-1	TGCGCCAGCAGCTTACGGCCTAGCAGGGGGAACGAGCAGTACTTC	CASSLRPSRGNEQYF
.	TRBJ1-6	.	TRBV9	TGTGCCAGCAGTACCGGGGCAGGAGCGTCCTATAATTCACCCCTCCACTTT	CASSTGAGASYNSPLHF
.	TRBJ2-3	TRBD2	TRBV5-1	TGCGCCAGCAGCGAGGGGACTAGCGGCACAGATACGCAGTATTTT	CASSEGTSGTDTQYF
.	TRBJ1-6	.	TRBV6-5	TGTGCCAGCACCTCAGGACGGACGAATTCACCCCTCCACTTT	CASTSGRTNSPLHF
.	TRBJ1-1	TRBD1	TRBV6-5	TGTGCCAGCAATCCGGGACAGGGGGCAGTTGAAGCTTTCTTT	CASNPGQGAVEAFF
.	TRBJ2-5	TRBD1	TRBV5-1	TGCGCCAGCAGCTTATCAACCGGGACAGCACAAGAGACCCAGTACTTC	CASSLSTGTAQETQYF
.	TRBJ2-2	.	TRBV6-5	TGTGCCACCCGGACGACAGGACCCGCCGGGGAGCTGTTTTTT	CATRTTGPAGELFF
.	TRBJ1-6	.	TRBV18	TGTGCCAGCTCACCATTACAGGGTGGTTCACCCCTCCACTTT	CASSPLQGGSPLHF
.	TRBJ2-7	.	TRBV7-2	TGTGCCAGCAGCCCCGGCAGGGAGCAGTACTTC	CASSPGREQYF
.	TRBJ2-3	TRBD2	TRBV7-2	TGTGCCAGCAGCTCGCTAGCGGGAGGAGTAACAGATACGCAGTATTTT	CASSSLAGGVTDTQYF
.	TRBJ1-1	.	TRBV28	TGTGCCAGCAGGGGGGGGTTGAACACTGAAGCTTTCTTT	CASRGGLNTEAFF
.	TRBJ2-5	.	TRBV30	TGTGCCTGGAGTGAACAGGGAGACCAAGAGACCCAGTACTTC	CAWSEQGDQETQYF
.	TRBJ1-2	.	TRBV5-5	TGTGCCAGCAGCTTGTATTTCCCAGGCGCTTATGGCTACACCTTC	CASSLYFPGAYGYTF
once	TRBJ2-7	.	TRBV5-1	TGCGCCAGCAGCTTGGAAGGAGGGTTTAGAAACGAGCAGTACTTC	CASSLEGGFRNEQYF
once	TRBJ2-7	TRBD1	TRBV10-3	TGTGCCATCAGGCGTGGACAGGGTGCCTACGAGCAGTACTTC	CAIRRGQGAYEQYF
.	TRBJ2-7	.	TRBV30	TGTGCCTGGAGTGTACCCTGGCGGGGAGGAAGCGGCCTAGGGCAGTACTTC	CAWSVPWRGGSGLGQYF